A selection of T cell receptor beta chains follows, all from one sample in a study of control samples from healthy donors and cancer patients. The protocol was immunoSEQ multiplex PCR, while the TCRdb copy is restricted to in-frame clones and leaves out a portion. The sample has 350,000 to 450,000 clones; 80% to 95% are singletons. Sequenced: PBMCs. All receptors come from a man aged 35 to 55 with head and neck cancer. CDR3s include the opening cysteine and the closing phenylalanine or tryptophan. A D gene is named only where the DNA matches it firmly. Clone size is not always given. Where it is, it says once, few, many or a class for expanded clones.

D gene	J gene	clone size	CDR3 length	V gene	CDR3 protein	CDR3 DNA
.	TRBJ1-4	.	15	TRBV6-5	CASSYGGRTNEKLFF	TGTGCCAGCAGTTACGGGGGACGGACTAATGAAAAACTGTTTTTT
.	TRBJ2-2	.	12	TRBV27	CASSLSAGELFF	TGTGCCAGCAGTTTATCAGCCGGGGAGCTGTTTTTT
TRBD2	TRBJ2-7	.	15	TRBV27	CASSTMTSGSYEQYF	TGTGCCAGCAGTACAATGACTAGCGGGTCCTACGAGCAGTACTTC
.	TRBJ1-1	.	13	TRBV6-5	CASSYGTRQGTFF	TGTGCCAGCAGTTACGGGACCCGCCAAGGGACTTTCTTT
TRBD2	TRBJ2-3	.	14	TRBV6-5	CASAGLAGTNTQYF	TGTGCCAGTGCGGGACTAGCGGGGACGAATACGCAGTATTTT
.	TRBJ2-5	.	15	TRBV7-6	CASSLARVQGETQYF	TGTGCCAGCAGCTTAGCGCGGGTCCAAGGAGAGACCCAGTACTTC
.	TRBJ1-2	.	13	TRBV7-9	CASTSGRPGGYTF	TGTGCCAGCACCTCAGGACGGCCCGGGGGCTACACCTTC
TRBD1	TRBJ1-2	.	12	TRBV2	CASTGGLGGYTF	TGTGCCAGCACAGGGGGCCTGGGAGGCTACACCTTC
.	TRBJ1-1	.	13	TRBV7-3	CASSSSRLGKAFF	TGTGCCAGCAGCTCAAGCAGGTTGGGCAAAGCTTTCTTT
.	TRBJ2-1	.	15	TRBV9	CASSVEGLSYNEQFF	TGTGCCAGCAGCGTAGAGGGGCTTTCCTACAATGAGCAGTTCTTC
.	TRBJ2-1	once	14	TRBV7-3	CASSPGTANNEQFF	TGTGCCAGCAGTCCGGGGACGGCCAACAATGAGCAGTTCTTC
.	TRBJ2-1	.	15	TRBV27	CASSDASLGYTEQFF	TGTGCCAGCAGTGACGCAAGTTTAGGGTATACTGAGCAGTTCTTC
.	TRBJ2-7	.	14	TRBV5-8	CASSYGVGTYEQYF	TGTGCCAGCAGCTATGGGGTTGGGACCTACGAGCAGTACTTC
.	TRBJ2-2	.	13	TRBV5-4	CASSVEGAGELFF	TGTGCCAGCAGCGTCGAGGGGGCCGGGGAGCTGTTTTTT
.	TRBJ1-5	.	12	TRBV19	CATQGKAQPQHF	TGTGCCACTCAGGGTAAGGCTCAGCCCCAGCATTTT
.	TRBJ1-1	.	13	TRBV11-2	CASSLNRDIEAFF	TGTGCCAGCAGCTTAAACCGGGACATTGAAGCTTTCTTT